Listed below are T cell receptor beta chains from one sample, sequenced in a study of T cell repertoires in cytomegalovirus infection. Their cognate antigens are unknown. In TCRdb, the reads were re-called with MiXCR into one record per CDR3 protein. The repertoire holds 350,000 to 400,000 distinct CDR3 sequences, with roughly 34% as singletons. The source material was cultured PBMCs, sampled from culture after CMV antigen stimulation. The source of these receptors is a human donor in good health (CMV status not recorded). Some clones in this sample may be carry-over from other donors' samples. Both conserved end residues are part of each CDR3. Expanded clones get a size class; other rows say once, few or many, or leave the size out.

v_call: TRBV11-3
clone_size: NA
j_call: TRBJ2-2
cdr3_aa: CASSLEGRGLADAKANTGELFF

v_call: TRBV9
clone_size: NA
j_call: TRBJ1-1
cdr3_aa: CASSVEGDSYTEAFF

v_call: TRBV7-2
clone_size: few
j_call: TRBJ1-2
cdr3_aa: CASSLGTESYGYTF

v_call: TRBV7-8
clone_size: many
j_call: TRBJ2-3
cdr3_aa: CASSLGLAGPADTQYF

v_call: TRBV12-3/TRBV12-4
clone_size: NA
j_call: TRBJ1-5
cdr3_aa: CASRGTGNQPQHF

v_call: TRBV20-1
clone_size: NA
j_call: TRBJ2-1
cdr3_aa: CSAVRLAGDEQFF

v_call: TRBV27
clone_size: once
j_call: TRBJ1-5
cdr3_aa: CASRDRGEQPQHF

v_call: TRBV20-1
clone_size: NA
j_call: TRBJ2-1
cdr3_aa: CSAQSGTGNEQFF

v_call: TRBV10-3
clone_size: NA
j_call: TRBJ2-7
cdr3_aa: CAIAQTYEQYF

v_call: TRBV7-3
clone_size: NA
j_call: TRBJ2-5
cdr3_aa: CASSSWPGTRGRAETQYF

v_call: TRBV27
clone_size: many
j_call: TRBJ1-1
cdr3_aa: CASSLLGGTEAFF

v_call: TRBV11-2
clone_size: few
j_call: TRBJ2-5
cdr3_aa: CASSAFGASEETQYF

v_call: TRBV7-9
clone_size: NA
j_call: TRBJ2-3
cdr3_aa: CASSQPLSAGEEDTQYF

v_call: TRBV5-6
clone_size: NA
j_call: TRBJ1-2
cdr3_aa: CASSLTRSNYGYTF

v_call: TRBV12-3/TRBV12-4
clone_size: NA
j_call: TRBJ1-1
cdr3_aa: CASSSNQNTEAFF

v_call: TRBV11-2
clone_size: NA
j_call: TRBJ1-5
cdr3_aa: CASSLSSTQPQHF

v_call: TRBV20-1
clone_size: NA
j_call: TRBJ2-1
cdr3_aa: CSAIAGGFFSGAHNEQFF

v_call: TRBV30
clone_size: NA
j_call: TRBJ2-3
cdr3_aa: CAWDRLPTDTQYF